A selection of T cell receptor beta chains follows, all from one sample in a study of blood T cells in healthy people across ages. From the 5' RACE reads, TCRdb called clonotypes with MiXCR, one entry per CDR3 protein. The sample lists more than 500,000 distinct CDR3 sequences, about 27% occurring once. This same sample was also part of a study on T cells of mothers and their children.

Input material: blood. The receptor set was obtained from a boy aged 2 to 9 in good health. Each CDR3 is given with its conserved first and last residue.

V gene | CDR3 protein
TRBV20-1 | CSASSHSYEQYF
TRBV29-1 | CSVHGRYTQETQYF
TRBV4-2 | CASSQVNSGANVLTF
TRBV25-1 | CASSEWNEQYF
TRBV10-3 | CATVDNQETQYF
TRBV29-1 | CSVAPGTYTEAFF
TRBV14 | CASSQWDRETTTNEKLFF
TRBV6-2/TRBV6-3 | CATESGRETYEQYF
TRBV20-1 | CSAVGQVGWGYTF
TRBV20-1 | CSARGGPDGYTF
TRBV6-6 | CASSYEQGNTGELFF
TRBV7-9 | CASSPWPSGDSYNEQFF
TRBV24-1 | CATSDSVQNTYNEQFF
TRBV27 | CASSLGAQGVNEQFF
TRBV5-1 | CASRELDAYNEQFF
TRBV12-3/TRBV12-4 | CASSPLVSPSYEQYF
TRBV27 | CASRGRDRGRANYGYTF
TRBV4-3 | CASSQGTGGYNEQFF
TRBV18 | CASTTAGTDTQYF
TRBV27 | CASSLKVAGAYEQYF
TRBV7-6 | CASSLGARFDGYTF
TRBV28 | CASSPWMNTEAFF
TRBV27 | CASSSGGRNEKLFF
TRBV7-3 | CASSAPSGGSTGELFF
TRBV14 | CASSQERGRGLRETQYF
TRBV29-1 | CSACDWGSNEKLFF
TRBV29-1 | CSAATYNEQFF
TRBV6-5 | CTSSRLGTAEGYGYTF
TRBV6-6 | CASSYEWTKLAHF
TRBV14 | CASSLQDRGLYGYTF
TRBV11-1 | CASSFGAGTEGYEQYF
TRBV6-2/TRBV6-3 | CASSRTGTFSYEQYF
TRBV11-2 | CASSTTGMYTEAFF
TRBV12-3/TRBV12-4 | CASMGSSETQYF
TRBV7-9 | CASSLPLPIGGYTF
TRBV12-3/TRBV12-4 | CASSFRGMNTEAFF
TRBV7-2 | CASCLGTGVGELFF
TRBV6-5 | CASSYSRQGAKNIQYF
TRBV5-6 | CASKVMNTEAFF
TRBV14 | CASSQELGNTGELFF
TRBV3-1 | CASSRQEEETQYF
TRBV4-1 | CASSQVIAGGSGELFF
TRBV11-1 | CASSIRASTYEQYF
TRBV28 | CASTPLAGAGNEQFF
TRBV7-8 | CASSPSKPSYNEQFF
TRBV12-3/TRBV12-4 | CASSLTGGAGEGYTF
TRBV5-1 | CASSVGGLAYEQYF
TRBV7-2 | CASSLAAGGRREQYF
TRBV5-1 | CASSTGQGRETQYF
TRBV14 | CASSQDGAGSSYNEQFF
TRBV7-8 | CASSNLKGLVAVGSQYF
TRBV2 | CASSESGHYGYTF
TRBV20-1 | CSAVRSETQYF
TRBV15 | CATSRTGGPTDTQYF